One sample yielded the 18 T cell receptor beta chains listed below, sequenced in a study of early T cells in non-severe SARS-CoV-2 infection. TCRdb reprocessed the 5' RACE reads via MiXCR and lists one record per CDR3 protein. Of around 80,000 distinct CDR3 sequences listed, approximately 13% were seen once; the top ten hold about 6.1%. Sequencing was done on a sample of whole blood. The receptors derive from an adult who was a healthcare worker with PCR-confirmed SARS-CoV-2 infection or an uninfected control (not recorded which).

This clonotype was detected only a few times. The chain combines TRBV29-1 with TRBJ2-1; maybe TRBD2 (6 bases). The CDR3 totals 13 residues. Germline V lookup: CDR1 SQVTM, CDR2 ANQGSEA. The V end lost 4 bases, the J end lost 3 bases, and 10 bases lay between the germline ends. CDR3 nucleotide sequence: TGCAGCGTTGGGGAGGCTTACTACAATGAGCAGTTCTTC. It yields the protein CSVGEAYYNEQFF.

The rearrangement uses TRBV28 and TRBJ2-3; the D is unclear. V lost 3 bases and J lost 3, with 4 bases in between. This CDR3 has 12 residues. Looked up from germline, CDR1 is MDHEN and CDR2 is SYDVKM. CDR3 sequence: CASSLWTDTQYF. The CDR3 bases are TGTGCCAGCAGTTTGTGGACAGATACGCAGTATTTT.

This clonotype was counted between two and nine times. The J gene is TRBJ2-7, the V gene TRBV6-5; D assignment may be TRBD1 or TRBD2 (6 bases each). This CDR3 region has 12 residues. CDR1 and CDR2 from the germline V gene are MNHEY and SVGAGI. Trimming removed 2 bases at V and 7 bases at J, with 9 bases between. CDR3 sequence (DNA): TGTGCCAGCAGTTACGTAGGGGGGGAGCAGTACTTC. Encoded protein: CASSYVGGEQYF.

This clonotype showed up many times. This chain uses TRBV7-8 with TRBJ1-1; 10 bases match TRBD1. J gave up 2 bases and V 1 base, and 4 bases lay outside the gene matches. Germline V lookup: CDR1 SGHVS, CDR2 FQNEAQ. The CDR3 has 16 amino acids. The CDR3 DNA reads TGTGCCAGCAGCTTAGTGGGACAGGGGCGAAACACTGAAGCTTTCTTT. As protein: CASSLVGQGRNTEAFF.

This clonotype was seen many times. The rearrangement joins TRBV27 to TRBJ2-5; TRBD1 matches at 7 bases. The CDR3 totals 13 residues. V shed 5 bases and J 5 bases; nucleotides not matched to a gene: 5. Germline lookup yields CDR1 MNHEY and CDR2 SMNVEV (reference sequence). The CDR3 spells CASSPQGRETQYF. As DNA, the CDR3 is TGTGCCAGCAGTCCACAGGGGCGGGAGACCCAGTACTTC.

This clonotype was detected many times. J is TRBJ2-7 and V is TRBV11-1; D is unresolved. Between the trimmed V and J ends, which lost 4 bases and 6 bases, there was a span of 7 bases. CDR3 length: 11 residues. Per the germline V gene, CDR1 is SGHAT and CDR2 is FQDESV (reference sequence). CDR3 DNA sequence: TGTGCCAGCAGCTCTGCAGGCGAGCAGTACTTC. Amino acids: CASSSAGEQYF. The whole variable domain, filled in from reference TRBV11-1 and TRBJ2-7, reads EAEVAQSPRYKITEKSQAVAFWCDPISGHATLYWYRQILGQGPELLVQFQDESVVDDSQLPKDRFSAERLKGVDSTLKIQPAELGDSAMYLCASSSAGEQYFGPGTRLTVT.

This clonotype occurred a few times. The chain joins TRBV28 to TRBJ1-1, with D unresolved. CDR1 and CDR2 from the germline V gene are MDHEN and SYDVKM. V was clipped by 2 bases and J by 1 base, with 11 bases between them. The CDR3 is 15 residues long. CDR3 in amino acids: CASSLVGRRNTEAFF. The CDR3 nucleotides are TGTGCCAGCAGTTTAGTTGGGCGGCGGAACACTGAAGCTTTCTTT.

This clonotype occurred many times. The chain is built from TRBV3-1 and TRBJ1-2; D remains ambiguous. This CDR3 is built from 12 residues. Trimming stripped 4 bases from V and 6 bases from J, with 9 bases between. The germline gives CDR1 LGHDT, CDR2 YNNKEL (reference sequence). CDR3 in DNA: TGTGCCAGCAGCCGGACGGAAGATGGCTACACCTTC. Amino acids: CASSRTEDGYTF.

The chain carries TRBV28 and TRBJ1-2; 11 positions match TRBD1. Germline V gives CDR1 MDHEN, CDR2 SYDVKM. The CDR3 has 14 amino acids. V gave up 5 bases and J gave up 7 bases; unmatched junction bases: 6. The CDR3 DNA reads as TGTGCCAGCAGTCAGGACAGGGGGCTTACTGGCTACACCTTC. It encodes CASSQDRGLTGYTF.

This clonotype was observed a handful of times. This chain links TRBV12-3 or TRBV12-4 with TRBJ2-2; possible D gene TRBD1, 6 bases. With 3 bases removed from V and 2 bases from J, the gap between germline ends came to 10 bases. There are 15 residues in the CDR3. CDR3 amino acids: CASSFGTHNTGELFF. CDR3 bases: TGTGCCAGCAGTTTCGGGACACATAACACCGGGGAGCTGTTTTTT.

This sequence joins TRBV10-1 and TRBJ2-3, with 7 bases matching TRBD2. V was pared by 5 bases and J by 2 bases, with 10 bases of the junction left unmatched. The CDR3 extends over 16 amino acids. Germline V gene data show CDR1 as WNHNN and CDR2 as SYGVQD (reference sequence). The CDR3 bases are TGCGCCAGCAGTTCAGCGGGGAGAGGGGACACAGATACGCAGTATTTT. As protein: CASSSAGRGDTDTQYF.

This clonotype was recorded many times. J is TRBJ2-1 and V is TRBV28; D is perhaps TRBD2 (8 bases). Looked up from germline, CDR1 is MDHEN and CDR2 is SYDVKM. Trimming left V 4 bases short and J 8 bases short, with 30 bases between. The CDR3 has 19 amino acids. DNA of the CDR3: TGTGCCAGCAGTTCCTTAGGGGGCGCAACTAGCGGAAGACTTGATGAGCAGTTCTTC. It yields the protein CASSSLGGATSGRLDEQFF.

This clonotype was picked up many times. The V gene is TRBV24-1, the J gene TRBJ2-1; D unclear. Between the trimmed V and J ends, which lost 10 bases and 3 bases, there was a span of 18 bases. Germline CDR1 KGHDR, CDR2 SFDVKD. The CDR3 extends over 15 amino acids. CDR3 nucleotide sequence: TGTGCCACTTCATCAGACGGCTGGAGCTACAATGAGCAGTTCTTC. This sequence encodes CATSSDGWSYNEQFF.

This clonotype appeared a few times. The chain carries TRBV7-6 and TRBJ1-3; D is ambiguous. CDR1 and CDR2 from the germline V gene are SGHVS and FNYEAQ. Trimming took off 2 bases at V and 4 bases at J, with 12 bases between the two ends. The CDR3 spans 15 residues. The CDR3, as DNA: TGTGCCAGCAGCTTAAAGGTGGGCAACGGAAACACCATATATTTT. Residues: CASSLKVGNGNTIYF.

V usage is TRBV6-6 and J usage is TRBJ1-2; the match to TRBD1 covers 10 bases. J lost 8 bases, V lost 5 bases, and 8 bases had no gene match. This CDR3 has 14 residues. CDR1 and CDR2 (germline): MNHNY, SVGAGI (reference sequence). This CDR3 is CASSQGQGFWGYTF. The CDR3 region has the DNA TGTGCCAGCAGTCAGGGACAGGGGTTCTGGGGCTACACCTTC.

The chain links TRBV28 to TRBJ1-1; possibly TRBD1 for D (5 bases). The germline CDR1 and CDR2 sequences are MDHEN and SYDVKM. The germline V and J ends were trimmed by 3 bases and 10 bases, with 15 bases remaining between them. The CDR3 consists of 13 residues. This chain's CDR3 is CASSLLGVGAAFF. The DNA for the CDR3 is TGTGCCAGCAGTTTGCTGGGGGTGGGAGCAGCTTTCTTT.

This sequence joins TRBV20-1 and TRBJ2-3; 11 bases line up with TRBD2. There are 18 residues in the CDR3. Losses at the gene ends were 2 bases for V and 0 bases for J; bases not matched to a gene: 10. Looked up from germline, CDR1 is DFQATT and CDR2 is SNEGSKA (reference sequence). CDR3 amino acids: CSARNLEASGGSTDTQYF. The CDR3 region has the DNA TGCAGTGCTAGAAATCTCGAGGCTAGCGGGGGGAGCACAGATACGCAGTATTTT.

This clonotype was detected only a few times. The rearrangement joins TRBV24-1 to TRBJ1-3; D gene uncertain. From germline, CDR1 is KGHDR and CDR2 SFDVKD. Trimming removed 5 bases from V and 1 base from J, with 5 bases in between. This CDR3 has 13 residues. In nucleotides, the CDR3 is TGTGCCACCAGTGCCGTGTCTGGAAACACCATATATTTT. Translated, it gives CATSAVSGNTIYF.